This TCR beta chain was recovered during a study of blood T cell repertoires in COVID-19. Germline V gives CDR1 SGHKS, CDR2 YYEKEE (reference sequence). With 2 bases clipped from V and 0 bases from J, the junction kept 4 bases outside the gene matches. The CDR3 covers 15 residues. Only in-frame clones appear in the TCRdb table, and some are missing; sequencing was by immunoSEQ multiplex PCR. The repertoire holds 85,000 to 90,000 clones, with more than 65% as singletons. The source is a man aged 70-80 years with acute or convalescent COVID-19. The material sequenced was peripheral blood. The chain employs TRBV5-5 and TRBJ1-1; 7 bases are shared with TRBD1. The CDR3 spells CASSFGQGVNTEAFF. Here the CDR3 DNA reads TGTGCCAGCAGCTTCGGGCAGGGGGTGAACACTGAAGCTTTCTTT.